This T cell receptor beta chain is from a study of T cell clonality in common variable immunodeficiency. At least ten counts were recorded for this clone. Its antigen is still unknown. Study-level findings and limits: In common variable immunodeficiency, TCR beta chains reportedly carried fewer deletions and N-nucleotide insertions.

Repertoires were generated with immunoSEQ multiplex PCR, while TCRdb's copy carries only in-frame clones and drops some. Altogether fewer than 35,000 clones were found in the sample, and no singletons occur. Sequencing input: peripheral blood mononuclear cells. This clonotype was sampled from a human donor with common variable immunodeficiency.

Incomplete CDR3 DNA: TGTGCCAGTAGTATAGATCGAGATACAGGATCCCTACATATGAACACTGAA. Its protein product is CASSIDRDTGSLHMNTE. The whole CDR3 protein reads CASSIDRDTGSLHMNTEAFF. This chain links TRBV19 with TRBJ1-1; TRBD1 is a possible D gene (5 bases). The read comes to an end 3 residues before the CDR3 does, leaving the germline J gene to fill in the end. V was shortened by 0 bases and J by 0 bases, with 23 bases between the two germline ends. Germline loops: CDR1 LNHDA, CDR2 SQIVND (reference sequence). CDR3 length: 20 residues.